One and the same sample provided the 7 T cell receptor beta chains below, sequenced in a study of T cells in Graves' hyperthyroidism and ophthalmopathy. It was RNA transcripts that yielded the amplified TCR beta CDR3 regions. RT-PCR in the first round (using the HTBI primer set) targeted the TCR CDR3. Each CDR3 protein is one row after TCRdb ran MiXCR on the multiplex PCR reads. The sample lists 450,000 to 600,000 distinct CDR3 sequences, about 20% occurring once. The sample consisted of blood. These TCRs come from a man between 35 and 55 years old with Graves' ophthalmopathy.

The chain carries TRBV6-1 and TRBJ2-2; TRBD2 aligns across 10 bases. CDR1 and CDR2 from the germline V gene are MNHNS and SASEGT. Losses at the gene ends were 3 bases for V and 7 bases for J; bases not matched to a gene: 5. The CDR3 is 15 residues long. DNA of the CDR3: TGTGCCAGCAGTGAGTGGATAGCGGGAGGCGGGGAGCTGTTTTTT. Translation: CASSEWIAGGGELFF.

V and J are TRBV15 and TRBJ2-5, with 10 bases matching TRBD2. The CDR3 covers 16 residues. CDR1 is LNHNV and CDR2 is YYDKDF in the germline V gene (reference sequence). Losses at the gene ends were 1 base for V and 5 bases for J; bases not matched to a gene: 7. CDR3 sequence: CATSRAVAGGAETQYF. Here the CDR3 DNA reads TGTGCCACCAGCAGAGCCGTAGCGGGAGGAGCGGAGACCCAGTACTTC.

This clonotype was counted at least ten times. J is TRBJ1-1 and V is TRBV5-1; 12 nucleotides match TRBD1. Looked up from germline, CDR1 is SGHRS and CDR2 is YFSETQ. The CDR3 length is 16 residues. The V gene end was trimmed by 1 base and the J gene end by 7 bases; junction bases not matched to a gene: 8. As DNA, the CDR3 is TGCGCCAGCAGCTTGTTGGGACAGGGGGCCCGGAATGAAGCTTTCTTT. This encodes CASSLLGQGARNEAFF. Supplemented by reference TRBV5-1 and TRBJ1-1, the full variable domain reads KAGVTQTPRYLIKTRGQQVTLSCSPISGHRSVSWYQQTPGQGLQFLFEYFSETQRNKGNFPGRFSGRQFSNSRSEMNVSTLELGDSALYLCASSLLGQGARNEAFFGQGTRLTVV.

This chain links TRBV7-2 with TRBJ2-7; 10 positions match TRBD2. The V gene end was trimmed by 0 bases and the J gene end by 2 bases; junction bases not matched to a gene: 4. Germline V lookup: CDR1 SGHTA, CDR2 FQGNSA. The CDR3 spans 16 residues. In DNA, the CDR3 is TGTGCCAGCAGCTTAGCGTCTAGCGGGAGTCCCTACGAGCAGTACTTC. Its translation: CASSLASSGSPYEQYF. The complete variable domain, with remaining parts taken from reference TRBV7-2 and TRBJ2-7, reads GAGVSQSPSNKVTEKGKDVELRCDPISGHTALYWYRQSLGQGLEFLIYFQGNSAPDKSGLPSDRFSAERTGGSVSTLTIQRTQQEDSAVYLCASSLASSGSPYEQYFGPGTRLTVT.

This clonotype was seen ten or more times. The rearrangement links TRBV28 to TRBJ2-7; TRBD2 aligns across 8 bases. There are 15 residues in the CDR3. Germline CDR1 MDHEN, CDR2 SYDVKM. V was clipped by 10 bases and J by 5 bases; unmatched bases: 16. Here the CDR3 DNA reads TGTGCCATCCGGGGGGCGGGAGGTTCGCCGGACGAGCAGTACTTC. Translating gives CAIRGAGGSPDEQYF.

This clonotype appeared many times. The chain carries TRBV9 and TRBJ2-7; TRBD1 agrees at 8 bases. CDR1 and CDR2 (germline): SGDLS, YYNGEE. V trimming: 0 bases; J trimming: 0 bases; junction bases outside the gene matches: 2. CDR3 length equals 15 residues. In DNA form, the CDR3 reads TGTGCCAGCAGCGTAGGGGGGACAGGCTCCTACGAGCAGTACTTC. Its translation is CASSVGGTGSYEQYF.

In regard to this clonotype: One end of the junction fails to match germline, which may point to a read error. CDR3 residues: CASTQARPGPPDGYTF. CDR3 bases: TGTGCCAGCACCCAAGCCAGGCCAGGGCCCCCGGATGGCTACACCTTC. The chain joins TRBV3-1 to TRBJ1-2; tentative D call: TRBD1 (5 bases). This CDR3 has 16 residues. Germline assignment: CDR1 LGHDT and CDR2 YNNKEL (reference sequence).